A selection of T cell receptor beta chains follows, all from one sample in a study of blood T cell repertoires in COVID-19. TCRdb's copy holds only in-frame clones and misses some; the assay was immunoSEQ multiplex PCR. The data show hundreds of thousands of clones, around 92% seen once. Sequencing was performed on peripheral blood. Source of these receptors: a woman aged 30 to 39 with COVID-19, enrolled during active disease. CDR3s include the opening cysteine and the closing phenylalanine or tryptophan. D genes are given only for firm matches. Expanded clones get a size class; other rows say once, few or many, or leave the size out.

TRBD2	TRBJ2-3	TRBV3-1/TRBV3-2	NA	CASSQGEPSGTDTQYF	TGTGCCAGCAGCCAAGGGGAGCCTAGCGGGACAGATACGCAGTATTTT
TRBD1	TRBJ1-1	TRBV19	NA	CASSPRTGLEAFF	TGTGCCAGTAGTCCCCGGACAGGGCTTGAAGCTTTCTTT
NA	TRBJ2-3	TRBV5-1	once	CASSGGTSTDTQYF	TGCGCCAGCAGCGGCGGAACTAGCACAGATACGCAGTATTTT
TRBD2	TRBJ2-7	TRBV28	NA	CASSWGGTYEQYF	TGTGCCAGCAGTTGGGGGGGAACCTACGAGCAGTACTTC
TRBD2	TRBJ2-1	TRBV11-2	NA	CASSQGLAEQFF	TGTGCCAGCAGTCAGGGACTAGCGGAGCAGTTCTTC
TRBD2	TRBJ2-1	TRBV3-1/TRBV3-2	NA	CASSQDRLAGPRSSEQFF	TGTGCCAGCAGCCAAGACCGACTAGCGGGCCCCCGGTCGAGTGAGCAGTTCTTC
TRBD1	TRBJ1-4	TRBV15	NA	CATGRGQNEKLFF	TGTGCCACCGGGCGGGGACAGAATGAAAAACTGTTTTTT
TRBD2	TRBJ2-1	TRBV2	NA	CASGASGGPYNEQFF	TGTGCCAGCGGTGCTAGCGGGGGGCCCTACAATGAGCAGTTCTTC
TRBD2	TRBJ2-1	TRBV5-1	NA	CASSFPGAGGMYEQFF	TGCGCCAGCAGCTTCCCAGGTGCGGGGGGGATGTATGAGCAGTTCTTC
TRBD1	TRBJ2-7	TRBV6-7	NA	CASTRDREGELSYEQYF	TGTGCCAGCACCCGGGACAGGGAGGGAGAGCTCTCCTACGAGCAGTACTTC
NA	TRBJ1-5	TRBV9	NA	CASSVKGDQPQHF	TGTGCCAGCAGCGTAAAAGGAGATCAGCCCCAGCATTTT
TRBD2	TRBJ2-1	TRBV3-1/TRBV3-2	NA	CASSRLAGATRNEQFF	TGTGCCAGCAGCCGACTAGCGGGGGCGACGCGGAATGAGCAGTTCTTC
NA	TRBJ2-3	TRBV12-3/TRBV12-4	NA	CASRNEDTQYF	TGTGCCAGCAGAAACGAGGATACGCAGTATTTT
NA	TRBJ1-2	TRBV18	NA	CASSPGGAPNYGYTF	TGTGCCAGCTCACCCGGGGGGGCGCCCAACTATGGCTACACCTTC
NA	TRBJ1-4	TRBV2	few	CASSEASSLKLFF	TGTGCCAGCAGTGAAGCGTCTTCGTTAAAACTGTTTTTT